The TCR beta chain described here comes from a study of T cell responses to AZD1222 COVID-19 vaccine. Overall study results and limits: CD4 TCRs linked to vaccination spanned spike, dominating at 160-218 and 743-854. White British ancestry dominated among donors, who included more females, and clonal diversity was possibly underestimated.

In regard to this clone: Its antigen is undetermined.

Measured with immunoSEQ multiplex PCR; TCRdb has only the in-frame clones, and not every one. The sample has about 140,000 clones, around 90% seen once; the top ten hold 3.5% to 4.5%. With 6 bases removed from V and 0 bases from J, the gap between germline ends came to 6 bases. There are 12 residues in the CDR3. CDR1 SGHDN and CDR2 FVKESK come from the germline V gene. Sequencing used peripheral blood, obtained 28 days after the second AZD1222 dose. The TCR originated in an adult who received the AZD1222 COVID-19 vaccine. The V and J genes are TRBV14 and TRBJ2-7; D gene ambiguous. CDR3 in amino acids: CASRGSSYEQYF. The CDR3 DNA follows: TGTGCCAGCAGGGGCAGCTCCTACGAGCAGTACTTC.